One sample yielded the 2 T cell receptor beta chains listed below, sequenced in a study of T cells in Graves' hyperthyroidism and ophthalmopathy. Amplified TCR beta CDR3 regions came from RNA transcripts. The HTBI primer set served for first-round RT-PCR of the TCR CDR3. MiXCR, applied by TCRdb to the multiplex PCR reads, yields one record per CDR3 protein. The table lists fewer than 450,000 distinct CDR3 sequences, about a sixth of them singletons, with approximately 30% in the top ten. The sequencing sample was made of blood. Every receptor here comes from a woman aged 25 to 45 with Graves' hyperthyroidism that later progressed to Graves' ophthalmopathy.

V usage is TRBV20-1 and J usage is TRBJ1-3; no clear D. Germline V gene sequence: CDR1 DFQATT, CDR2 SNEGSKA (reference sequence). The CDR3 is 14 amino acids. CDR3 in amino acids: CSAWGRVSGNTIYF. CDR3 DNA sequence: TGCAGCGCCTGGGGTCGGGTCTCTGGAAACACCATATATTTT.

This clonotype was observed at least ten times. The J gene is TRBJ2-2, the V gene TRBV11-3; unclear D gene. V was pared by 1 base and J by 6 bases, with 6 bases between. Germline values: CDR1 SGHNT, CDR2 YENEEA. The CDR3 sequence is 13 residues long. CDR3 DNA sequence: TGTGCCAGCAGCTTAGGCTCTCCCGGGGAGCTGTTTTTT. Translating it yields CASSLGSPGELFF. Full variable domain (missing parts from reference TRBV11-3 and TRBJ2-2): EAGVVQSPRYKIIEKKQPVAFWCNPISGHNTLYWYLQNLGQGPELLIRYENEEAVDDSQLPKDRFSAERLKGVDSTLKIQPAELGDSAVYLCASSLGSPGELFFGEGSRLTVL.